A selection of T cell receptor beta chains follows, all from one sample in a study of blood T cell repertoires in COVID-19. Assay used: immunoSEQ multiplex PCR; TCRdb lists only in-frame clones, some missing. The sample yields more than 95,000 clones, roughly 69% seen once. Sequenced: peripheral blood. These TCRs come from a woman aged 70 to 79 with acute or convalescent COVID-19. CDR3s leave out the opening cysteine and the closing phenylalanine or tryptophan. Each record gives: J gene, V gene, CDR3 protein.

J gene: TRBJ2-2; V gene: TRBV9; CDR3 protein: ASSPWGGTNTGELF
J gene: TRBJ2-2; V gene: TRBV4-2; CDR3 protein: ASSHAGTANTGELF
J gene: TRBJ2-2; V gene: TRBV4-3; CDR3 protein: ASSQDRVHSGELF
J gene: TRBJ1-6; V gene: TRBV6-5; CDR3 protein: ASSYSRLRDNSPLH
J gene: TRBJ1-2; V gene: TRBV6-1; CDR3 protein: ASSENVVAWPGYT
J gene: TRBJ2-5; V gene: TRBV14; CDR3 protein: ASSQNRGGETQY
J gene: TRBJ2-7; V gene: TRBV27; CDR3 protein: ASSLGRGSSYEQY
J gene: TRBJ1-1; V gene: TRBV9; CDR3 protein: ASSVGGHGSTEAF
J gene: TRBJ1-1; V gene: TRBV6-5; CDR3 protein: ASREGVMNTEAF
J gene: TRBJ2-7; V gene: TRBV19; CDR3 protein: ASSTLGGRLEQY
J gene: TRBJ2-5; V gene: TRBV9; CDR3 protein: ASSVGGGRGQETQY
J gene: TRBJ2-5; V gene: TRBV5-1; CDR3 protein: ASSSGLLGRYQETQY
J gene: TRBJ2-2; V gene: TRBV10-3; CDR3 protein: AISESTGRPTSGLTRNTGELF
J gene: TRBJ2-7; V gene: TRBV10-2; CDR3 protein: ASSGQGAEQY
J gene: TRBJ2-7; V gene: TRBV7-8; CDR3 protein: ASSFRDLGHEQY
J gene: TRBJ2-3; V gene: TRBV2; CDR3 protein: ASTPSGGARLRHTQY
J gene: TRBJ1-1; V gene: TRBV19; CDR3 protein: ASSIPGGHQNTEAF